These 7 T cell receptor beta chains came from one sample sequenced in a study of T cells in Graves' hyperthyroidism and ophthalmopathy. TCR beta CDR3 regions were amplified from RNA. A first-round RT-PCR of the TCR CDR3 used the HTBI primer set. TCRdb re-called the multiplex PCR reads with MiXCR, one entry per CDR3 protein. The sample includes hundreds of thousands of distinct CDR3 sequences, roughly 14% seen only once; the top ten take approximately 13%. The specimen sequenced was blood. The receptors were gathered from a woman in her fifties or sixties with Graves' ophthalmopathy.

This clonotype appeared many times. The CDR3: CASSEDLVSYNEQFF. CDR3 DNA: TGTGCCAGCAGTGAAGACCTAGTATCCTACAATGAGCAGTTCTTC. The gene calls are TRBV2 and TRBJ2-1; no firm D call. Germline loops: CDR1 SNHLY, CDR2 FYNNEI. The V end was cut by 1 base, the J end by 1 base, with 8 bases between. This CDR3 contains 15 residues.

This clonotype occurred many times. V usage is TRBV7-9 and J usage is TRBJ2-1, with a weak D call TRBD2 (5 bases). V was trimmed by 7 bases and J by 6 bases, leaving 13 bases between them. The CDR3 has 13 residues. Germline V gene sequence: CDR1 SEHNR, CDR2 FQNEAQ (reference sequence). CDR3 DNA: TGTGCCAGCACCTTGAGGGAACCCAATGAGCAGTTCTTC. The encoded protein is CASTLREPNEQFF.

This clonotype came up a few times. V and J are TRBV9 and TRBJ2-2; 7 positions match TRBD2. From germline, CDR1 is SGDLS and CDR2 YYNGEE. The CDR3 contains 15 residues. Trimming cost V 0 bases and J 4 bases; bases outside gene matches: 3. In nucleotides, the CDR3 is TGTGCCAGCAGCGTAGCTGGGGGGGTCACCGGGGAGCTGTTTTTT. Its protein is CASSVAGGVTGELFF. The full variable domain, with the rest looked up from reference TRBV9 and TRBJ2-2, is DSGVTQTPKHLITATGQRVTLRCSPRSGDLSVYWYQQSLDQGLQFLIQYYNGEERAKGNILERFSAQQFPDLHSELNLSSLELGDSALYFCASSVAGGVTGELFFGEGSRLTVL.

The DNA for the CDR3 is TGTGCCAGTAGTACCACTAGGAGGGCCTACGAGCAGTACTTC. Translating it yields CASSTTRRAYEQYF. This chain links TRBV19 with TRBJ2-7; TRBD2 might be the D (6 bases). Germline assignment: CDR1 LNHDA and CDR2 SQIVND (reference sequence). V gave up 4 bases and J gave up 2 bases, with 12 bases separating them. CDR3 size: 14 residues.

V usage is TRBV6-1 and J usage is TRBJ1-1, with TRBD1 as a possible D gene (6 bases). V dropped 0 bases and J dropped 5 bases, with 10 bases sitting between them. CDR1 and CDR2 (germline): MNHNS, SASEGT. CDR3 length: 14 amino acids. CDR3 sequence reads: CASSEAGARTEAFF. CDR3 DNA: TGTGCCAGCAGTGAAGCGGGGGCAAGGACTGAAGCTTTCTTT.

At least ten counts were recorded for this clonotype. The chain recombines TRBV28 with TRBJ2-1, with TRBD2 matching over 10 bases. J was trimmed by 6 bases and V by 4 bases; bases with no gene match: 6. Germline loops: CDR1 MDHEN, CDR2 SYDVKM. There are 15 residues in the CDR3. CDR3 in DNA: TGTGCCAGCAGTTCTAGCGGGAGTTTAGGCAATGAGCAGTTCTTC. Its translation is CASSSSGSLGNEQFF.

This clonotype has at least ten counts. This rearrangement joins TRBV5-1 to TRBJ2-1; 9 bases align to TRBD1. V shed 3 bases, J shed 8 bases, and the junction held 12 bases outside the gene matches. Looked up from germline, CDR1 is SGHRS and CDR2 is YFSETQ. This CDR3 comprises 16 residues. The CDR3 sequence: CASSYRDRVLTYEQFF. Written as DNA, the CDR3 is TGCGCCAGCAGCTACCGGGACAGGGTTCTTACCTATGAGCAGTTCTTC.